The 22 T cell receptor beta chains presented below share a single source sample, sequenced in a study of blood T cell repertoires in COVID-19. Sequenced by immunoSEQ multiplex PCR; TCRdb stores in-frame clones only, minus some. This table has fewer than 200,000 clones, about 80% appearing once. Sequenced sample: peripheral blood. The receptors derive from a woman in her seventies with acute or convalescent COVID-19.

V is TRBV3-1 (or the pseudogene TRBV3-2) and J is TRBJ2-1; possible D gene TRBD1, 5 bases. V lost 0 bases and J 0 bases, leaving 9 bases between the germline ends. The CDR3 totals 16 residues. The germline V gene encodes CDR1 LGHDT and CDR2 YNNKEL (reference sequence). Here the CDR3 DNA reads TGTGCCAGCAGCCAAGAAGGGGCTTCCTCCTACAATGAGCAGTTCTTC. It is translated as CASSQEGASSYNEQFF.

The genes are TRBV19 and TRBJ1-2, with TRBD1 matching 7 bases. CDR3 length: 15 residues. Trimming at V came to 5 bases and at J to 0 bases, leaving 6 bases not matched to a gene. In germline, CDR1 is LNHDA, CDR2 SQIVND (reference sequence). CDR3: CASSQRTGTNYGYTF. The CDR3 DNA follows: TGTGCCAGTAGTCAGAGGACAGGCACTAACTATGGCTACACCTTC. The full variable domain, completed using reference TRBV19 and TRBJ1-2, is DGGITQSPKYLFRKEGQNVTLSCEQNLNHDAMYWYRQDPGQGLRLIYYSQIVNDFQKGDIAEGYSVSREKKESFPLTVTSAQKNPTAFYLCASSQRTGTNYGYTFGSGTRLTVV.

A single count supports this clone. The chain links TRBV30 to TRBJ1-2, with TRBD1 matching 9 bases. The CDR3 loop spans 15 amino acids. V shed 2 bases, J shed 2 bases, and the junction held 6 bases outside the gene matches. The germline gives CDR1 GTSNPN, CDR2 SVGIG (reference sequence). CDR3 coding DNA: TGTGCCTGGAGTTTGGACAGGGGTAACAACTATGGCTACACCTTC. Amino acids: CAWSLDRGNNYGYTF. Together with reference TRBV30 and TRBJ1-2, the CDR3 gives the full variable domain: SQTIHQWPATLVQPVGSPLSLECTVEGTSNPNLYWYRQAAGRGLQLLFYSVGIGQISSEVPQNLSASRPQDRQFILSSKKLLLSDSGFYLCAWSLDRGNNYGYTFGSGTRLTVV.

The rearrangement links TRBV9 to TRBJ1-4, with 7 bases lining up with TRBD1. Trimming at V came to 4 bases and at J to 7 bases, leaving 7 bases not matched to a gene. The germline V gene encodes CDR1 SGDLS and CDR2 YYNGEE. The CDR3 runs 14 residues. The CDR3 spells CASSPTGTGEKLFF. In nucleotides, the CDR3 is TGTGCCAGCAGCCCGACAGGGACGGGTGAAAAACTGTTTTTT.

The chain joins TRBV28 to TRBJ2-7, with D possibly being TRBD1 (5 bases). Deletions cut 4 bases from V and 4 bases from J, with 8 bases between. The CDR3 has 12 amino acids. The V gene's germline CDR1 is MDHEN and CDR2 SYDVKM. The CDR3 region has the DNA TGTGCCAGCAGTTCCCGACAGTACGAGCAGTACTTC. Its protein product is CASSSRQYEQYF.

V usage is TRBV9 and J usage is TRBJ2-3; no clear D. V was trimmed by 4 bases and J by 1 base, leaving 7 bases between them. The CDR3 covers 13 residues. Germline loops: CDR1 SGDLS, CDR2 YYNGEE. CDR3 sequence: CASSFLGTDTQYF. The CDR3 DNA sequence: TGTGCCAGCAGCTTCCTAGGCACAGATACGCAGTATTTT.

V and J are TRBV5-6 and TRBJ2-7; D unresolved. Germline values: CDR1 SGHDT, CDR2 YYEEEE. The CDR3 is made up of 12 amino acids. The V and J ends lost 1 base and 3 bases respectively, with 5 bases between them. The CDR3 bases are TGTGCCAGCAGCTTGCAGAACTACGAGCAGTACTTC. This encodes CASSLQNYEQYF.

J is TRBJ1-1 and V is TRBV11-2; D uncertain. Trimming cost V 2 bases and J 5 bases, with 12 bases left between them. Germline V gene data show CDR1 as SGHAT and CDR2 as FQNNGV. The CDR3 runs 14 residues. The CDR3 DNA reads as TGTGCCAGCAGCTTAAATCACGCGGGGACTGAAGCTTTCTTT. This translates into CASSLNHAGTEAFF.

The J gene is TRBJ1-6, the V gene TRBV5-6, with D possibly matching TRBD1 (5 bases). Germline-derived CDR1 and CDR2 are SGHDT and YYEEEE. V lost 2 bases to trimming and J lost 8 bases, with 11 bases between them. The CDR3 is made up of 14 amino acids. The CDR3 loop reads CASSLLSGYSPLHF. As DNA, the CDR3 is TGTGCCAGCAGCTTACTGTCAGGGTATTCACCCCTCCACTTT.

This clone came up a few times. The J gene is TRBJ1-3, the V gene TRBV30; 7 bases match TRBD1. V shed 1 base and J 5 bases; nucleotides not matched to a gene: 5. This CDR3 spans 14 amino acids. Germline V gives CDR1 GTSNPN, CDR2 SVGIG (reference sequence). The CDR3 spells CAWSAQGFRNTIYF. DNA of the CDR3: TGTGCCTGGAGTGCACAGGGGTTTCGAAACACCATATATTTT.

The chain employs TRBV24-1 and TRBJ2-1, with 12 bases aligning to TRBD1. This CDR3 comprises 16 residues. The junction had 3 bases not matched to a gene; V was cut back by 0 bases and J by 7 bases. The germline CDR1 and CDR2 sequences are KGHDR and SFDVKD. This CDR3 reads CATSDLGTGGLNEQFF. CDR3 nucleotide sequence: TGTGCCACCAGTGATTTGGGGACAGGGGGCCTTAATGAGCAGTTCTTC.

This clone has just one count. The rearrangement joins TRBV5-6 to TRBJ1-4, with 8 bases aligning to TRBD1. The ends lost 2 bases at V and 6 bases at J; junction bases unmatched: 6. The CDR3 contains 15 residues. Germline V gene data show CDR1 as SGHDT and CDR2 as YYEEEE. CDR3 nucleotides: TGTGCCAGCAGCTTCGGACAGGGCAGGGATGAAAAACTGTTTTTT. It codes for CASSFGQGRDEKLFF. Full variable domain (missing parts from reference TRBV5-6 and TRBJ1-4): DAGVTQSPTHLIKTRGQQVTLRCSPKSGHDTVSWYQQALGQGPQFIFQYYEEEERQRGNFPDRFSGHQFPNYSSELNVNALLLGDSALYLCASSFGQGRDEKLFFGSGTQLSVL.

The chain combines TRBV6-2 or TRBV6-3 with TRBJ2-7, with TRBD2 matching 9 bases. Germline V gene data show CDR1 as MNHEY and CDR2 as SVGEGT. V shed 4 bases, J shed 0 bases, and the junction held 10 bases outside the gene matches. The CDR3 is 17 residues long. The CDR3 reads CASSFRPSGDLSYEQYF. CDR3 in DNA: TGTGCCAGCAGTTTCCGCCCTAGCGGGGACCTCTCCTACGAGCAGTACTTC.

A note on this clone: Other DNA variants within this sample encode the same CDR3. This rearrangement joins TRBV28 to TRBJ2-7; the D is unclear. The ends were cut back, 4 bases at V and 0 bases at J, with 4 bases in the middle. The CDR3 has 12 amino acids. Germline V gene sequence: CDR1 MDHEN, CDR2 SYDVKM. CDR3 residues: CASSSSSYEQYF. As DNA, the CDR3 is TGTGCCAGCAGTTCCAGCTCCTACGAGCAGTACTTC.

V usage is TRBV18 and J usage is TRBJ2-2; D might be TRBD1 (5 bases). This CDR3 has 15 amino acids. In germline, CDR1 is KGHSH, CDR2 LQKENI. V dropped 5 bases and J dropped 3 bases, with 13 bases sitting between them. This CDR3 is CASSGPSRDTGELFF. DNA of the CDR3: TGTGCCAGCTCAGGTCCCAGCAGGGACACCGGGGAGCTGTTTTTT. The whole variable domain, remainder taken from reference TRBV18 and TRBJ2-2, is NAGVMQNPRHLVRRRGQEARLRCSPMKGHSHVYWYRQLPEEGLKFMVYLQKENIIDESGMPKERFSAEFPKEGPSILRIQQVVRGDSAAYFCASSGPSRDTGELFFGEGSRLTVL.

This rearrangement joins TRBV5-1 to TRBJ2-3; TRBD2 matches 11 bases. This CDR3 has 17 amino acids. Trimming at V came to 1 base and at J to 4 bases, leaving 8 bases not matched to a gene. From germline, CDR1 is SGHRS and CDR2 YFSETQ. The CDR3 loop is CASSLLQGLAVADTQYF. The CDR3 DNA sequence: TGCGCCAGCAGCTTGCTCCAGGGACTAGCGGTCGCAGATACGCAGTATTTT.

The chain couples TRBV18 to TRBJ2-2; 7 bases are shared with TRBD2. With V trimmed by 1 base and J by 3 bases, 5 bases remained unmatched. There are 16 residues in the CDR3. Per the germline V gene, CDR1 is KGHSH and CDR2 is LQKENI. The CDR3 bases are TGTGCCAGCTCACCACGGGAAGCGGGACACACCGGGGAGCTGTTTTTT. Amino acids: CASSPREAGHTGELFF.

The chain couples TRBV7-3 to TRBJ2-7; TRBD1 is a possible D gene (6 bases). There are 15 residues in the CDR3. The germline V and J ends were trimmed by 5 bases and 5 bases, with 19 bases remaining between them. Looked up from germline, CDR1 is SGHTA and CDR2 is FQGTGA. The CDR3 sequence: CASSPTGNPFHEQYF. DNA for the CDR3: TGTGCCAGCAGCCCTACAGGGAACCCCTTTCACGAGCAGTACTTC.

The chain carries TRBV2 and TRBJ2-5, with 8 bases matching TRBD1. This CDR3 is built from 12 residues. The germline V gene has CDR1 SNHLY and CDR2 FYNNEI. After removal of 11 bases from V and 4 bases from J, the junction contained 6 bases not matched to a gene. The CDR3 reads CAGTGGRETQYF. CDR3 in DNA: TGTGCCGGAACAGGGGGTCGAGAGACCCAGTACTTC.

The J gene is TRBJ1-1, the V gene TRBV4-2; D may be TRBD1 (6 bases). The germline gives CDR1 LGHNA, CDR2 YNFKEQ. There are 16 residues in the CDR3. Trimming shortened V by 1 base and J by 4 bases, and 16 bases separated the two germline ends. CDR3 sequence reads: CASSQGPAGVVTEAFF. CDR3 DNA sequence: TGTGCCAGCAGCCAAGGCCCAGCAGGGGTGGTCACTGAAGCTTTCTTT.

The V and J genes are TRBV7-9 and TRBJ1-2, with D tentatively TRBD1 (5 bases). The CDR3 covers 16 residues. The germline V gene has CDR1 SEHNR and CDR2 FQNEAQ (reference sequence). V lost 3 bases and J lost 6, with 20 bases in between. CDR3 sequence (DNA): TGTGCCAGCAGCTTCCAATCGGGACTGATAGGCAATGGCTACACCTTC. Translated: CASSFQSGLIGNGYTF.

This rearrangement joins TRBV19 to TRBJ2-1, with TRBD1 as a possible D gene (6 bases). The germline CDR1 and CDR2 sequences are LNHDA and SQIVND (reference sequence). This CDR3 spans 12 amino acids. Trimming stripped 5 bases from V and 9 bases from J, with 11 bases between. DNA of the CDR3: TGTGCCAGTAGTGGGGGCAGGCCTGAGCAGTTCTTC. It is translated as CASSGGRPEQFF. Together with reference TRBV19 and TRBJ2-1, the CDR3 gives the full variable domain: DGGITQSPKYLFRKEGQNVTLSCEQNLNHDAMYWYRQDPGQGLRLIYYSQIVNDFQKGDIAEGYSVSREKKESFPLTVTSAQKNPTAFYLCASSGGRPEQFFGPGTRLTVL.